The 9 T cell receptor beta chains below all came from one sample that was sequenced in a study of shared clonotypes between healthy human individuals. TCRdb keeps only in-frame clones here, not all; method: immunoSEQ multiplex PCR. The sample consists of about 2.4 million clones, 90% to 95% of them appearing once. The material sequenced was naive CD4+ T cells sorted from blood. Sample subset: CD45RA+ positively selected. The source of these receptors is a man younger than 35 in good health.

The chain carries TRBV5-5 and TRBJ2-1; the D is unclear. The V end lost 0 bases, the J end lost 0 bases, and 10 bases lay between the germline ends. From germline, CDR1 is SGHKS and CDR2 YYEKEE (reference sequence). The CDR3 runs to 16 residues. CDR3: CASSLDTASSYNEQFF. Here the CDR3 DNA reads TGTGCCAGCAGCTTGGATACTGCTAGCTCCTACAATGAGCAGTTCTTC. The full variable domain, its missing parts supplied by reference TRBV5-5 and TRBJ2-1, is DAGVTQSPTHLIKTRGQQVTLRCSPISGHKSVSWYQQVLGQGPQFIFQYYEKEERGRGNFPDRFSARQFPNYSSELNVNALLLGDSALYLCASSLDTASSYNEQFFGPGTRLTVL.

The chain links TRBV10-3 to TRBJ1-3; no clear D gene. Germline values: CDR1 ENHRY, CDR2 SYGVKD. Between the trimmed V and J ends, which lost 2 bases and 2 bases, there was a span of 13 bases. CDR3 size: 16 residues. CDR3 residues: CAISETARAPGNTIYF. CDR3 DNA sequence: TGTGCCATCAGTGAGACGGCCCGAGCCCCTGGAAACACCATATATTTT.

V usage is TRBV21-1 and J usage is TRBJ2-7. TRBV21-1 is a recognized pseudogene. CDR3 length: 11 amino acids. CDR3 residues: CASSTNDEQYF. The CDR3 DNA sequence: TGTGCCAGCAGCACAAACGACGAGCAGTACTTC.

The chain couples TRBV11-2 to TRBJ1-2; D is ambiguous. There are 14 residues in the CDR3. In germline, CDR1 is SGHAT, CDR2 FQNNGV. Trimming pared 4 bases from V and 0 bases from J, leaving 9 bases between. CDR3 residues: CASSSQFSNYGYTF. Written as DNA, the CDR3 is TGTGCCAGCAGCTCCCAGTTTTCTAACTATGGCTACACCTTC.

V is TRBV10-3 and J is TRBJ2-1; TRBD1 or TRBD2 may be the D gene (6 bases each). V was cut by 2 bases and J by 8 bases, with 19 bases left in between. This CDR3 spans 16 amino acids. Germline values: CDR1 ENHRY, CDR2 SYGVKD. CDR3 bases: TGTGCCATCAGTGAGCCGTGGGGGAACAGGGAGGATGAGCAGTTCTTC. This translates into CAISEPWGNREDEQFF.

The chain employs TRBV5-1 and TRBJ2-7; a possible D gene is TRBD1 (5 bases). The CDR3 is made up of 14 amino acids. V was cut by 0 bases and J by 5 bases, with 12 bases left in between. Germline-derived CDR1 and CDR2 are SGHRS and YFSETQ. The CDR3 here is CASSLVAGSDEQYF. The CDR3 region has the DNA TGCGCCAGCAGCTTGGTGGCAGGGTCGGACGAGCAGTACTTC.

The gene calls are TRBV18 and TRBJ2-6; D tentatively fits TRBD1 or TRBD2 (5 bases each). With 3 bases removed from V and 0 bases from J, the gap between germline ends came to 9 bases. CDR1 and CDR2 from the germline V gene are KGHSH and LQKENI. This CDR3 has 16 residues. CDR3 sequence: CASSPQGVSGANVLTF. In nucleotides, the CDR3 is TGTGCCAGCTCACCGCAGGGAGTCTCTGGGGCCAACGTCCTGACTTTC.

Concerning this clone: Other DNA sequences in this specimen translate into the identical CDR3. This chain links TRBV29-1 with TRBJ2-2; D unresolved. This CDR3 comprises 12 residues. Per germline, CDR1 SQVTM and CDR2 ANQGSEA. V was pared by 4 bases and J by 1 base, with 4 bases between. The CDR3 DNA reads as TGCAGCGTTGGAGGGAACACCGGGGAGCTGTTTTTT. It specifies CSVGGNTGELFF.

This rearrangement joins TRBV25-1 to TRBJ1-4; 9 bases line up with TRBD1. The CDR3 covers 15 residues. The V gene's germline CDR1 is MGHDK and CDR2 SYGVNS. Losses at the gene ends were 3 bases for V and 8 bases for J; bases not matched to a gene: 7. The CDR3 DNA reads as TGTGCCAGCAGTGACGGGACAGGGTATTGGGAAAAACTGTTTTTT. Translated, it gives CASSDGTGYWEKLFF.